This T cell receptor beta chain was sequenced during a study of OX40 agonist ivuxolimab in advanced cancers. The trim removed 6 bases at V and 4 bases at J, leaving 4 bases unmatched. Germline V gene data show CDR1 as MNHNS and CDR2 as SASEGT. This CDR3 contains 13 residues. Using immunoSEQ multiplex PCR, the repertoire was profiled, and TCRdb retains in-frame clones only, with some absent. This table holds 70,000 or so clones, roughly 80% found once. The chain carries TRBV6-1 and TRBJ2-3, with 7 nucleotides matching TRBD1. The TCR was taken from an adult with an advanced solid tumor such as melanoma, head and neck, liver or kidney cancer. Sequencing used CD4+ or CD8+ T cells sorted from blood, obtained in a trial of the OX40 agonist ivuxolimab. The CDR3 DNA reads TGTGCCAGCAGGGAGACAGGGCCAGATACGCAGTATTTT. Its protein product is CASRETGPDTQYF.